This TCR beta chain appears in the sequencing data of a study of blood T cell repertoires in COVID-19. Turning to the study itself: The study drew acute and convalescent COVID-19 samples from the United States, Italy and Spain. Nucleic acid was either cDNA or gDNA, and it came from T cells, B-cell-depleted T cells, or PBMCs.

With V trimmed by 3 bases and J by 5 bases, 3 bases remained unmatched. The CDR3 is made up of 14 amino acids. The germline V gene encodes CDR1 KGHSH and CDR2 LQKENI. Original methodology: Amplification from reference gene primers served as the basis for estimated nucleated cell counts. Measured with immunoSEQ multiplex PCR; TCRdb has only the in-frame clones, and not every one. V, J and clone size are taken as reported in that table, and D and trimming were inferred from the DNA itself. The repertoire holds over 200,000 clones, with under 90% as singletons. Sample: PBMCs or T cells enriched from blood (not recorded which). The source is a man aged 60 to 69 who had recovered from COVID-19. V usage is TRBV18 and J usage is TRBJ1-3; 8 bases line up with TRBD1. This CDR3 reads CASSPGTGRNTIYF. CDR3 bases: TGTGCCAGCTCACCCGGGACAGGAAGAAACACCATATATTTT. Drawing the rest from reference TRBV18 and TRBJ1-3, the complete variable domain is NAGVMQNPRHLVRRRGQEARLRCSPMKGHSHVYWYRQLPEEGLKFMVYLQKENIIDESGMPKERFSAEFPKEGPSILRIQQVVRGDSAAYFCASSPGTGRNTIYFGEGSWLTVV.